This T cell receptor (beta chain) was recorded in a study of CD8 T cells in Susac syndrome. With V trimmed by 0 bases and J by 6 bases, 18 bases remained unmatched. The CDR3 sequence is 19 residues long. CDR1 SQVTM and CDR2 ANQGSEA come from the germline V gene. Random-hexamer reverse transcription was applied to roughly 0.5 to 1 ug RNA. TCR beta CDR3 was amplified by immunoSEQ multiplex PCR. This amplification extended across 54 Vbeta and 13 Jbeta segments. TCRdb re-called the immunoSEQ multiplex PCR reads through MiXCR, storing one row per CDR3 protein. The table shows approximately 180,000 distinct CDR3 sequences, with about 93% occurring only once. It was negative isolation that provided the CD8+ and CD4+ T cells, whereas TEMRA cells were enriched by FACS.

The sequence was collected from a human donor with multiple sclerosis. This sequence joins TRBV29-1 and TRBJ2-4, with 9 bases that match TRBD2. Sequencing input: CD4+ T cells from PBMCs. DNA for the CDR3: TGCAGCGTTGAAGACAGAGACAGGGCAGGGACTAGCTATGGAAACATTCAGTACTTC. Encoded protein: CSVEDRDRAGTSYGNIQYF.